This T cell receptor (beta chain) is drawn from a study of spatial heterogeneity in lung cancer. Study as a whole: Detected beta-chain sequences consistently exceeded alpha-chain sequences.

Regarding the study as a whole: Tumor mutation count correlated with how many alpha and beta TCRs expanded intratumorally.

TCR cDNA molecules each carried a unique molecular identifier. MiXCR, run by TCRdb on the 5' RACE reads, gives a single entry per CDR3 protein. The sample holds 9,000 to 13,000 distinct CDR3 sequences; roughly 8% are singletons and the top ten take 20% to 25%. This clonotype was recorded a few times. Its antigen is currently unknown. The time point denotes: sample taken at primary tumor resection. The donors comprised around 72 untreated early-stage non-small cell lung cancer patients. Material for sequencing was whole RNA from tumor, nontumor lung or frozen PBMC, left unsorted. This CDR3 contains 17 residues. V lost 4 bases and J lost 3, with 22 bases in between.

The sequencing used lung tumor tissue, collected at surgery. The source is a female donor with early-stage non-small cell lung cancer. The chain employs TRBV5-3 and TRBJ1-2; D uncertain. TRBV5-3 is an ORF; its function is uncertain. The CDR3 DNA is TGTGCCAGAAGCCTGCCCCCGATAGGCGGGAAGCACTATGGCTACACCTTC. It yields the protein CARSLPPIGGKHYGYTF.